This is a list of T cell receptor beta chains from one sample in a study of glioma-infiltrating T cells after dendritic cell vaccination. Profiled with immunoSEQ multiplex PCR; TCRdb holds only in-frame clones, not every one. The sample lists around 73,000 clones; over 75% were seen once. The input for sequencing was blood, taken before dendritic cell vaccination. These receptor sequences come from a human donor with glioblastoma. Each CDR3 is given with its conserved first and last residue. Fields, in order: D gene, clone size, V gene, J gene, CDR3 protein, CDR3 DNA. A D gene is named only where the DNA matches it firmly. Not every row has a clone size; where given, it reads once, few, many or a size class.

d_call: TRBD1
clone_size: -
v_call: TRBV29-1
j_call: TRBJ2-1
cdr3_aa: CSVWTGNEQFF
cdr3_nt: TGCAGCGTCTGGACAGGGAATGAGCAGTTCTTC

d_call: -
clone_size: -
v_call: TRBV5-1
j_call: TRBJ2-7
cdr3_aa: CASSAGLYEQYF
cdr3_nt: TGCGCCAGCAGCGCGGGGCTCTACGAGCAGTACTTC

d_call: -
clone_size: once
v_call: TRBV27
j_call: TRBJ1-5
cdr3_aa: CASSSGLQVSNQPQHF
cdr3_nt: TGTGCCAGCAGTTCCGGCTTACAGGTTAGCAATCAGCCCCAGCATTTT

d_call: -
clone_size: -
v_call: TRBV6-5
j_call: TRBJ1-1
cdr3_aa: CASSYDRLNTEAFF
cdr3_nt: TGTGCCAGCAGTTACGACAGACTGAACACTGAAGCTTTCTTT

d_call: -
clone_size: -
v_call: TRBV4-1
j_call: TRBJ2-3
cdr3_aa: CASSPGAGRSTDTQYF
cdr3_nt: TGCGCCAGCAGCCCAGGCGCGGGGCGAAGCACAGATACGCAGTATTTT

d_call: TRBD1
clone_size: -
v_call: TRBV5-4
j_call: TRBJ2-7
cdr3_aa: CASSSKTGSSYEQYF
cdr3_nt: TGTGCCAGCAGCTCGAAGACAGGGAGCAGCTACGAGCAGTACTTC

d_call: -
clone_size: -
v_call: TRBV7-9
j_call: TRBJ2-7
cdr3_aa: CASSLDVGLKSYEQYF
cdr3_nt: TGTGCCAGCAGCTTAGATGTGGGCCTAAAATCCTACGAGCAGTACTTC

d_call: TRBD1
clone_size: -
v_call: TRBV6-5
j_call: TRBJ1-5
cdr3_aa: CASSYSATGYQPQHF
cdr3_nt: TGTGCCAGCAGTTACTCTGCGACAGGGTATCAGCCCCAGCATTTT

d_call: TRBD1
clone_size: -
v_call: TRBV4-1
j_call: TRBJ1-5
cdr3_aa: CASSQEPDRGNQPQHF
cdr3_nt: TGCGCCAGCAGCCAAGAGCCAGACAGGGGCAATCAGCCCCAGCATTTT

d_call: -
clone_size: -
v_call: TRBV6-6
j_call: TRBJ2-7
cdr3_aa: CASSYPGFSSYEQYF
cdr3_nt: TGTGCCAGCAGTTACCCCGGGTTCAGCTCCTACGAGCAGTACTTC

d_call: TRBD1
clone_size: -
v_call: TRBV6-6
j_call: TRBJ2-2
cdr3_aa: CASSYPTGGRTGELFF
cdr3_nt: TGTGCCAGCAGTTACCCGACAGGGGGCCGCACCGGGGAGCTGTTTTTT

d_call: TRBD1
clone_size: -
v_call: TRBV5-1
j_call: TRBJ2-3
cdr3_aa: CASSRWDRDKDTQYF
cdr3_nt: TGCGCCAGCAGCCGTTGGGACAGGGACAAAGATACGCAGTATTTT

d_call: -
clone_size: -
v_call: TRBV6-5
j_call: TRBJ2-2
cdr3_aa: CASSYPHAGELFF
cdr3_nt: TGTGCCAGCAGTTACCCCCATGCCGGGGAGCTGTTTTTT

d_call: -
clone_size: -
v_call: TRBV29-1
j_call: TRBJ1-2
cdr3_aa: CSVEGRSTTNYGYTF
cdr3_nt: TGCAGCGTTGAAGGCAGGTCTACGACTAACTATGGCTACACCTTC

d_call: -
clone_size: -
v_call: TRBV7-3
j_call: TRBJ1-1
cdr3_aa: CASSLTGRGTEAFF
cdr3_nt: TGTGCCAGCAGCTTAACGGGGCGGGGGACTGAAGCTTTCTTT

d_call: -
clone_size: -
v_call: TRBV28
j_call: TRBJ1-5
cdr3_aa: CASSFEEGRNQPQHF
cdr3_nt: TGTGCCAGCAGTTTTGAGGAGGGCAGGAATCAGCCCCAGCATTTT

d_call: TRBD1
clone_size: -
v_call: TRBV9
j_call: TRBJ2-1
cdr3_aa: CASSVELWGNRGNNEQFF
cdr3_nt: TGTGCCAGCAGCGTAGAGTTGTGGGGGAACAGGGGAAACAATGAGCAGTTCTTC

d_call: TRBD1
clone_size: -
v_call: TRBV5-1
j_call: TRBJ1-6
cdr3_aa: CASSLLPGQTNSPLHF
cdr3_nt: TGCGCCAGCAGTTTGCTCCCGGGACAGACAAATTCACCCCTCCACTTT